This record concerns one T cell receptor beta chain sequence. Per the original data handling: Amplification of reference gene primers was used by the study to estimate nucleated cell counts. Generated by immunoSEQ multiplex PCR, the TCRdb table keeps only in-frame clones and is missing some. Clone size and V and J calls were adopted from that table, with D and trimming inferred from the DNA. The sample holds hundreds of thousands of clones, 75% to 90% seen once. This entry comes from a study of blood T cell repertoires in COVID-19. Across the study: The origin of the acute and convalescent COVID-19 samples was the United States, Italy and Spain. Nucleic acid was either cDNA or gDNA, and it came from T cells, B-cell-depleted T cells, or PBMCs.

Germline V gives CDR1 SGHRS, CDR2 YFSETQ. The CDR3 covers 13 residues. V was clipped by 5 bases and J by 0 bases, with 9 bases between them. Followed longitudinally, the Seattle patients had been enrolled during active infection. Specimen: peripheral blood. This receptor was taken from a woman aged 60-70 years with COVID-19, enrolled during active disease. This chain connects TRBV5-1 to TRBJ2-7, with D perhaps matching TRBD1 (5 bases). CDR3 sequence (DNA): TGCGCCAGCAGATCGACAGTCTCCTACGAGCAGTACTTC. The encoded protein is CASRSTVSYEQYF.